These 25 T cell receptor beta chains came from one sample sequenced in a study of beta chain features in type 1 diabetes. The sequenced template was cDNA made from the entire isolated RNA. Clones were sequenced by immunoSEQ multiplex PCR, and TCRdb holds only the in-frame ones, with some missing. The sample holds 600,000 or so clones; over 11% are singletons and the top ten take roughly 0.04%. General study points: For Type 1 diabetes patients, all four CD4+ subsets carried TCRB CDR3s that were moderately but significantly shorter.

No antigens are known for them. The sample taken for sequencing was naive CD4+ T cells from blood. Receptors were obtained from a man in his late teens or twenties with type 1 diabetes.

This clone was detected only a few times. The chain has TRBV29-1 and TRBJ2-7, with 8 bases lining up with TRBD2. The germline V gene has CDR1 SQVTM and CDR2 ANQGSEA. The CDR3 sequence is 17 residues long. Trimming at V came to 7 bases and at J to 0 bases, leaving 17 bases not matched to a gene. CDR3 DNA: TGCAGCGCTGGCCCCGGGATATTAAGCGGGAGCTCCTACGAGCAGTACTTC. This sequence encodes CSAGPGILSGSSYEQYF.

This chain uses TRBV14 with TRBJ2-5; D possibly corresponds to TRBD1 (6 bases). This CDR3 has 15 amino acids. CDR1 is SGHDN and CDR2 is FVKESK in the germline V gene. V shed 4 bases and J shed 2 bases, with 14 bases lying between them. The CDR3 sequence: CASSPLGTSQETQYF. The DNA for the CDR3 is TGTGCCAGCAGCCCCCTTGGGACATCACAAGAGACCCAGTACTTC.

With respect to this clone: This specimen includes other DNA sequences encoding the same CDR3. This rearrangement joins TRBV14 to TRBJ1-1; no reliable D call. This CDR3 contains 13 residues. CDR1 is SGHDN and CDR2 is FVKESK in the germline V gene. V was clipped by 6 bases and J by 0 bases, with 8 bases between them. CDR3 loop: CASSPSMNTEAFF. The CDR3 DNA follows: TGTGCCAGCAGTCCTTCAATGAACACTGAAGCTTTCTTT.

The genes are TRBV9 and TRBJ1-3; TRBD1 might be the D (6 bases). The germline V and J ends were trimmed by 3 bases and 2 bases, with 9 bases remaining between them. This CDR3 spans 14 amino acids. Germline assignment: CDR1 SGDLS and CDR2 YYNGEE. The CDR3, as DNA: TGTGCCAGCAGCGCTAACAGGGCTGGAAACACCATATATTTT. As protein: CASSANRAGNTIYF.

This chain joins TRBV15 and TRBJ1-5, with 7 bases aligning to TRBD1. With 6 bases clipped from V and 2 bases from J, the junction kept 7 bases outside the gene matches. The CDR3 runs 15 residues. CDR1 LNHNV and CDR2 YYDKDF come from the germline V gene (reference sequence). CDR3 sequence reads: CATSTGAGGNQPQHF. The CDR3 region has the DNA TGTGCCACCAGTACAGGGGCTGGTGGCAATCAGCCCCAGCATTTT.

This clone has a handful of counts. In DNA form, the CDR3 reads TGTGCCATCAGTCCGGGACTGACCTACAATGAGCAGTTCTTC. Translated, it gives CAISPGLTYNEQFF. The rearrangement joins TRBV10-3 to TRBJ2-1; perhaps TRBD2 as D (6 bases). This CDR3 is built from 14 residues. Germline V lookup: CDR1 ENHRY, CDR2 SYGVKD. V shed 5 bases and J shed 2 bases, with 10 bases lying between them.

Regarding this clone: The same CDR3 also results from other DNA sequences found in this sample. The V and J genes are TRBV20-1 and TRBJ2-1; no firm D call. Trimming pared 6 bases from V and 7 bases from J, leaving 7 bases between. Germline V gene lookup returns CDR1 DFQATT and CDR2 SNEGSKA (reference sequence). The CDR3 has 10 residues. The CDR3 loop reads CSARRNEQFF. Written as DNA, the CDR3 is TGCAGTGCCCGAAGGAATGAGCAGTTCTTC.

CDR3 residues: CASSSQPPGQETQYF. The CDR3 region has the DNA TGTGCCAGCAGCTCCCAGCCCCCGGGACAAGAGACCCAGTACTTC. The chain combines TRBV7-2 with TRBJ2-5; tentatively, D is TRBD2 (5 bases). The V gene's germline CDR1 is SGHTA and CDR2 FQGNSA. The CDR3 spans 15 residues. V was shortened by 4 bases and J by 2 bases, with 14 bases between the two germline ends.

Concerning this clone: Other DNA sequences in the sample encode the same CDR3. The chain links TRBV28 to TRBJ1-4, with D maybe TRBD1 (5 bases). The length of the CDR3 is 12 residues. Looked up from germline, CDR1 is MDHEN and CDR2 is SYDVKM. Deletions cut 3 bases from V and 7 bases from J, with 6 bases between. Written as DNA, the CDR3 is TGTGCCAGCAGTTTTAGGGGTGAAAAACTGTTTTTT. Its translation is CASSFRGEKLFF.

The chain carries TRBV10-3 and TRBJ1-1, with TRBD1 matching 7 bases. The V gene end was trimmed by 4 bases and the J gene end by 6 bases; junction bases not matched to a gene: 5. This CDR3 region has 13 residues. Germline loops: CDR1 ENHRY, CDR2 SYGVKD. CDR3 in DNA: TGTGCCATCAGTGGAGGAGGGGGCCCTGAAGCTTTCTTT. It specifies CAISGGGGPEAFF.

Regarding this clone: At the DNA level, this CDR3 is encoded by other sequences in the same sample as well. This sequence joins TRBV9 and TRBJ1-2; maybe TRBD1 (6 bases). Germline lookup yields CDR1 SGDLS and CDR2 YYNGEE. Trimming took off 0 bases at V and 5 bases at J, with 11 bases between the two ends. The CDR3 runs to 14 residues. DNA for the CDR3: TGTGCCAGCAGCGTAGAGGACAGAGGGTATGGCTACACCTTC. Protein product: CASSVEDRGYGYTF.

There are a few counts of this clone. The chain employs TRBV18 and TRBJ1-1; D is perhaps TRBD1 (5 bases). The CDR3 sequence is 14 residues long. Germline V gene data show CDR1 as KGHSH and CDR2 as LQKENI. Trimming cost V 3 bases and J 4 bases, with 12 bases left between them. The CDR3 is CASSPMGEGTEAFF. The CDR3 DNA reads TGTGCCAGCTCACCGATGGGGGAAGGCACTGAAGCTTTCTTT.

The chain employs TRBV7-9 and TRBJ1-6, with D hard to call. This CDR3 comprises 13 residues. Trimming pared 8 bases from V and 1 base from J, leaving 6 bases between. Germline CDR1 reads SEHNR; CDR2 reads FQNEAQ (reference sequence). The CDR3 loop reads CASEFSYNSPLHF. CDR3 in DNA: TGTGCCAGCGAGTTTTCCTATAATTCACCCCTCCACTTT.

The CDR3 protein is CASSPTEREQYF. The CDR3 DNA sequence: TGTGCCAGCAGTCCTACCGAAAGGGAGCAGTACTTC. The V gene is TRBV6-6, the J gene TRBJ2-7; D unclear. The CDR3 consists of 12 residues. V lost 5 bases to trimming and J lost 7 bases, with 12 bases between them. The germline V gene has CDR1 MNHNY and CDR2 SVGAGI (reference sequence).

The chain recombines TRBV2 with TRBJ2-5; D may be TRBD1 (6 bases). The CDR3 consists of 14 residues. The germline CDR1 and CDR2 sequences are SNHLY and FYNNEI. The V gene lost 7 bases and the J gene lost 5 bases, with 17 bases spanning the gap. CDR3 sequence: CASTGTRRRETQYF. In DNA form, the CDR3 reads TGTGCCAGCACCGGGACAAGGAGGAGGGAGACCCAGTACTTC. Complete variable domain (other parts from reference TRBV2 and TRBJ2-5): EPEVTQTPSHQVTQMGQEVILRCVPISNHLYFYWYRQILGQKVEFLVSFYNNEISEKSEIFDDQFSVERPDGSNFTLKIRSTKLEDSAMYFCASTGTRRRETQYFGPGTRLLVL.

This clone was observed a handful of times. This rearrangement joins TRBV30 to TRBJ1-1; 9 bases agree with TRBD1. V shed 1 base, J shed 0 bases, and the junction held 9 bases outside the gene matches. From germline, CDR1 is GTSNPN and CDR2 SVGIG (reference sequence). The CDR3 runs 17 residues. The CDR3: CAWSADRGGTMNTEAFF. CDR3 DNA sequence: TGTGCCTGGAGTGCCGACAGGGGGGGTACTATGAACACTGAAGCTTTCTTT. The whole variable domain, remainder taken from reference TRBV30 and TRBJ1-1, is SQTIHQWPATLVQPVGSPLSLECTVEGTSNPNLYWYRQAAGRGLQLLFYSVGIGQISSEVPQNLSASRPQDRQFILSSKKLLLSDSGFYLCAWSADRGGTMNTEAFFGQGTRLTVV.

This clone has only a few counts. V is TRBV30 and J is TRBJ1-4; TRBD1 matches at 7 bases. Germline CDR1 is GTSNPN and CDR2 is SVGIG (reference sequence). The V gene end was trimmed by 2 bases and the J gene end by 7 bases; junction bases not matched to a gene: 19. The CDR3 consists of 18 residues. CDR3 sequence (DNA): TGTGCCTGGAGTCCGGGACAGAGATCGCTTACTGTGGGTGAAAAACTGTTTTTT. This gives the protein CAWSPGQRSLTVGEKLFF.

J is TRBJ2-5 and V is TRBV4-2; D remains unclear. V lost 3 bases and J 0 bases, leaving 20 bases between the germline ends. This CDR3 has 18 residues. Germline V gene data show CDR1 as LGHNA and CDR2 as YNFKEQ. The CDR3 region is CASSQFRTQTAYQETQYF. The DNA for the CDR3 is TGTGCCAGCAGCCAGTTCCGAACCCAGACTGCTTACCAAGAGACCCAGTACTTC.

J is TRBJ2-1 and V is TRBV5-6; no reliable D call. The CDR3 sequence is 14 residues long. Germline-derived CDR1 and CDR2 are SGHDT and YYEEEE. Deletions cut 9 bases from V and 0 bases from J, with 13 bases between. CDR3 in amino acids: CATSRVVSYNEQFF. Here the CDR3 DNA reads TGTGCCACATCCCGGGTAGTCTCCTACAATGAGCAGTTCTTC.

Only a few counts were recorded for this clone. The chain links TRBV7-9 to TRBJ1-4; TRBD1 matches 10 bases. Germline V lookup: CDR1 SEHNR, CDR2 FQNEAQ (reference sequence). The CDR3 runs 14 residues. Trimming cost V 5 bases and J 6 bases; bases outside gene matches: 3. CDR3 nucleotides: TGTGCCAGCAGCCCCGGGACAGGGGATGAAAAACTGTTTTTT. The encoded protein is CASSPGTGDEKLFF. Supplemented by reference TRBV7-9 and TRBJ1-4, the full variable domain reads DTGVSQNPRHKITKRGQNVTFRCDPISEHNRLYWYRQTLGQGPEFLTYFQNEAQLEKSRLLSDRFSAERPKGSFSTLEIQRTEQGDSAMYLCASSPGTGDEKLFFGSGTQLSVL.

CDR3: CAWSKGPAGVKDTQYF. The CDR3 region has the DNA TGTGCCTGGAGTAAAGGGCCAGCCGGGGTGAAAGATACGCAGTATTTT. The chain joins TRBV30 to TRBJ2-3; maybe TRBD2 (5 bases). V shed 2 bases and J shed 5 bases, with 20 bases lying between them. Germline lookup yields CDR1 GTSNPN and CDR2 SVGIG (reference sequence). The CDR3 consists of 16 residues.

This clone was recorded a few times. The chain uses TRBV7-9 and TRBJ1-2; TRBD1 matches at 8 bases. CDR3 length equals 15 residues. Germline V CDR1 and CDR2: SEHNR, FQNEAQ (reference sequence). The junction had 11 bases not matched to a gene; V was cut back by 5 bases and J by 6 bases. The CDR3 loop is CASSIGQGLVDGYTF. Written as DNA, the CDR3 is TGTGCCAGCAGCATTGGACAGGGCCTTGTTGATGGCTACACCTTC.

This clone has only a few counts. This chain connects TRBV29-1 to TRBJ1-1; tentatively, D is TRBD1 (5 bases). Trimming stripped 7 bases from V and 0 bases from J, with 9 bases between. Germline V gene lookup returns CDR1 SQVTM and CDR2 ANQGSEA. The CDR3 spans 12 residues. CDR3 sequence (DNA): TGCAGCGGGGGGACGTTGAACACTGAAGCTTTCTTT. Translation: CSGGTLNTEAFF.

The chain couples TRBV20-1 to TRBJ2-1; the D is unclear. The ends were cut back, 7 bases at V and 7 bases at J, with 11 bases in the middle. The CDR3 is 11 residues long. Germline-derived CDR1 and CDR2 are DFQATT and SNEGSKA (reference sequence). This CDR3 is CSGPLWNEQFF. The DNA of the CDR3 is TGCAGTGGACCCCTTTGGAATGAGCAGTTCTTC.

The table lists this clone with a few counts. The J gene is TRBJ2-1, the V gene TRBV2; the match to TRBD2 covers 9 bases. Looked up from germline, CDR1 is SNHLY and CDR2 is FYNNEI. This CDR3 comprises 16 residues. V gave up 5 bases and J gave up 3 bases; unmatched junction bases: 8. The CDR3 region has the DNA TGTGCCAGCAGTCAATCCGGGACTAGCAGCTACAATGAGCAGTTCTTC. Protein sequence: CASSQSGTSSYNEQFF.